Below, 18 T cell receptor beta chains from the same sample are listed, as sequenced in a study of regulatory T cells in long-lasting Graves disease. Time point: newly diagnosed GD, antithyroid drugs for less than 3 months. PBMC-derived RNA was used for the TCR library. HTBI primers from iRepertoire and Arm-PCR of CDR3 regions yielded the TCR beta libraries. TCRdb reprocessed the multiplex PCR reads with MiXCR, giving one entry per CDR3 protein. Of under 300,000 distinct CDR3 sequences in the sample, about a sixth were seen once. The source material was peripheral blood mononuclear cells (PBMCs), sampled at new diagnosis, from a patient treated with antithyroid drugs. The receptors were sampled from a female donor with Graves disease.

This clonotype was seen at least ten times. The chain is built from TRBV29-1 and TRBJ2-1; D call uncertain. Germline loops: CDR1 SQVTM, CDR2 ANQGSEA. Trimming left V 8 bases short and J 4 bases short, with 12 bases between. The CDR3 extends over 12 amino acids. The CDR3 is CSSTDLYNEQFF. The DNA of the CDR3 is TGCAGCTCGACCGATCTATACAATGAGCAGTTCTTC.

At least ten counts were recorded for this clonotype. J is TRBJ2-7 and V is TRBV12-3 or TRBV12-4; a weak D match, TRBD1 (6 bases). V was trimmed by 5 bases and J by 0 bases, leaving 20 bases between them. CDR3 length: 17 residues. CDR3 sequence: CASSPRWQGIPSYEQYF. CDR3 DNA: TGTGCCAGCAGTCCCAGGTGGCAGGGGATTCCCTCCTACGAGCAGTACTTC.

The chain is built from TRBV20-1 and TRBJ2-2; TRBD2 is a possible D gene (8 bases). V gave up 4 bases and J gave up 0 bases, with 18 bases separating them. Germline CDR1 and CDR2: DFQATT and SNEGSKA (reference sequence). The CDR3 length is 17 residues. In DNA form, the CDR3 reads TGCAGTGCTAAGGGGGCGGGAGGAAACTCGAACACCGGGGAGCTGTTTTTT. This encodes CSAKGAGGNSNTGELFF.

On this clonotype itself: This may be a read error: a much more frequent sequence differs by one nucleotide. The chain links TRBV19 to TRBJ2-7, with D possibly being TRBD1 (6 bases). CDR1 is LNHDA and CDR2 is SQIVND in the germline V gene (reference sequence). The CDR3 contains 15 residues. Deletions cut 9 bases from V and 3 bases from J, with 21 bases between. CDR3 loop: CARSDSRGLGYEQYF. DNA of the CDR3: TGTGCCAGAAGTGACAGCAGGGGCTTAGGCTACGAGCAGTACTTC.

This chain uses TRBV11-2 with TRBJ2-2; 8 nucleotides line up with TRBD2. The CDR3 is 16 residues long. Germline V lookup: CDR1 SGHAT, CDR2 FQNNGV. Trimming at V came to 6 bases and at J to 6 bases, leaving 12 bases not matched to a gene. The CDR3 DNA reads TGTGCCAGCAGTTTTGACGGACTAGCCGGAGCCGGGGAGCTGTTTTTT. It yields the protein CASSFDGLAGAGELFF.

With regard to this clonotype: A far larger clone is off by one base, so a read error is likely. This rearrangement joins TRBV14 to TRBJ2-7, with unresolved D. The germline V and J ends were trimmed by 3 bases and 4 bases, with 4 bases remaining between them. The CDR3 length is 11 residues. In germline, CDR1 is SGHDN, CDR2 FVKESK. The CDR3 spells CASSHNYEQYF. Written as DNA, the CDR3 is TGTGCCAGCAGCCACAATTACGAGCAGTACTTC.

This clonotype showed up many times. The chain recombines TRBV27 with TRBJ2-3, with 7 bases fitting TRBD2. The germline gives CDR1 MNHEY, CDR2 SMNVEV (reference sequence). The CDR3 is 15 residues long. V gave up 7 bases and J gave up 7 bases; unmatched junction bases: 14. In nucleotides, the CDR3 is TGTGCCAGCAAAGTGGGGCGGGAGACGGTAAATACGCAGTATTTT. Translated, it gives CASKVGRETVNTQYF.

This clonotype was recorded many times. The chain couples TRBV28 to TRBJ2-7, with 9 bases aligning to TRBD1. After removal of 4 bases from V and 7 bases from J, the junction contained 11 bases not matched to a gene. CDR3 length: 15 amino acids. The germline V gene encodes CDR1 MDHEN and CDR2 SYDVKM. The CDR3 here is CASSSPGTGTREQYF. CDR3 DNA: TGTGCCAGCAGTTCCCCCGGGACAGGGACCCGGGAGCAGTACTTC.

Only a few counts were recorded for this clonotype. V and J are TRBV6-4 and TRBJ2-2, with TRBD2 matching 15 bases. This CDR3 contains 22 residues. CDR1 and CDR2 (germline): MRHNA, SNTAGT. The trim removed 7 bases at V and 4 bases at J, leaving 22 bases unmatched. The CDR3 region is CASTWTSGREGDRGVGTGELFF. DNA for the CDR3: TGTGCCAGCACCTGGACTAGCGGGAGGGAAGGAGACCGCGGGGTTGGCACCGGGGAGCTGTTTTTT.

In this sample, this clonotype turned up many times. V is TRBV27 and J is TRBJ1-2; 7 bases agree with TRBD1. V lost 5 bases to trimming and J lost 5 bases; unmatched junction nucleotides: 2. CDR1 and CDR2 from the germline V gene are MNHEY and SMNVEV (reference sequence). This CDR3 has 12 residues. The CDR3 spells CASSPTGYGYTF. The CDR3 coding sequence is TGTGCCAGCAGTCCGACAGGGTATGGCTACACCTTC.

In this sample, this clonotype turned up many times. This chain links TRBV9 with TRBJ1-2, with 7 bases that match TRBD1. The germline gives CDR1 SGDLS, CDR2 YYNGEE. The CDR3 sequence is 20 residues long. V trimming: 4 bases; J trimming: 0 bases; junction bases outside the gene matches: 21. In DNA form, the CDR3 reads TGTGCCAGCAGCTCAAACAGGGGAGTGGGCCGACTCGGGGCTAACTATGGCTACACCTTC. Translating gives CASSSNRGVGRLGANYGYTF.

This clonotype was detected a few times. V is TRBV5-1 and J is TRBJ2-3, with TRBD2 identical over 9 bases. The CDR3 has 16 residues. Per germline, CDR1 SGHRS and CDR2 YFSETQ. V was pared by 0 bases and J by 3 bases, with 5 bases of the junction left unmatched. CDR3 DNA sequence: TGCGCCAGCAGCTTGGTGCTAGCGGGACTGACAGATACGCAGTATTTT. Translation: CASSLVLAGLTDTQYF.

This clonotype was detected many times. The chain recombines TRBV5-6 with TRBJ1-2; the match to TRBD1 covers 9 bases. CDR1 is SGHDT, CDR2 YYEEEE, per germline. V was pared by 4 bases and J by 2 bases, with 6 bases of the junction left unmatched. This CDR3 region has 15 residues. The CDR3 is CASSHGDRENYGYTF. The CDR3 nucleotides read TGTGCCAGCAGCCACGGGGACAGGGAGAACTATGGCTACACCTTC. Combining the CDR3 with reference TRBV5-6 and TRBJ1-2 gives the whole variable domain DAGVTQSPTHLIKTRGQQVTLRCSPKSGHDTVSWYQQALGQGPQFIFQYYEEEERQRGNFPDRFSGHQFPNYSSELNVNALLLGDSALYLCASSHGDRENYGYTFGSGTRLTVV.

The sample holds many counts of this clonotype. The gene calls are TRBV7-9 and TRBJ2-1, with 8 bases fitting TRBD2. The CDR3 spans 15 residues. Per the germline V gene, CDR1 is SEHNR and CDR2 is FQNEAQ (reference sequence). V trimming: 0 bases; J trimming: 5 bases; junction bases outside the gene matches: 3. CDR3 nucleotides: TGTGCCAGCAGCTTAGCCGGGACTAGGAACAATGAGCAGTTCTTC. Its translation: CASSLAGTRNNEQFF. Complete variable domain (other parts from reference TRBV7-9 and TRBJ2-1): DTGVSQNPRHKITKRGQNVTFRCDPISEHNRLYWYRQTLGQGPEFLTYFQNEAQLEKSRLLSDRFSAERPKGSFSTLEIQRTEQGDSAMYLCASSLAGTRNNEQFFGPGTRLTVL.

This clonotype was seen repeatedly, ten times or more. The chain combines TRBV12-3 or TRBV12-4 with TRBJ2-2; D perhaps matches TRBD1 (6 bases). CDR3 size: 17 residues. Deletions cut 2 bases from V and 8 bases from J, with 21 bases between. The CDR3 DNA reads TGTGCCAGCAGTTTACCCTCGGGCGCAAACAGGGCTGGGGAGCTGTTTTTT. It is translated as CASSLPSGANRAGELFF.

This clonotype was seen at least ten times. This sequence joins TRBV5-4 and TRBJ1-4, with TRBD1 matching over 10 bases. Trimming removed 0 bases from V and 6 bases from J; junction bases left unmatched: 2. This CDR3 spans 15 amino acids. Germline V gene sequence: CDR1 SGHNT, CDR2 YYREEE (reference sequence). CDR3: CASSLAGQGHEKLFF. The CDR3 bases are TGTGCCAGCAGCTTGGCGGGACAGGGGCATGAAAAACTGTTTTTT.

This clonotype was seen many times. V gene TRBV6-2 or TRBV6-3 combines with J gene TRBJ2-3, with a weak D call TRBD1 (5 bases). CDR1 is MNHEY and CDR2 is SVGEGT in the germline V gene. The CDR3 totals 12 residues. V lost 6 bases and J 4 bases, leaving 8 bases between the germline ends. The DNA of the CDR3 is TGTGCCAGCAGCAAGACAGCAGATACGCAGTATTTT. Protein: CASSKTADTQYF.

This clonotype has a handful of counts. V gene TRBV20-1 combines with J gene TRBJ1-5; D is undetermined. Germline V gene sequence: CDR1 DFQATT, CDR2 SNEGSKA (reference sequence). V lost 6 bases, J lost 0 bases, and 18 bases lay in between. There are 16 residues in the CDR3. This CDR3 is CSATQPGLNSNQPQHF. The DNA of the CDR3 is TGCAGTGCGACGCAGCCAGGCCTTAATAGCAATCAGCCCCAGCATTTT.